This TCR beta chain was found in a study of CD8+CD57+ T cells in acquired aplastic anemia. Profiling of TCR beta VDJ combinations and CDR3 sequences used genomic DNA as template. MiXCR, run by TCRdb on the reads, gives a single entry per CDR3 protein. Of under 150,000 distinct CDR3 sequences detected, 35% to 50% appear once; the ten largest clones hold over 6.5%. Note on this clonotype: The antigen is undetermined.

Study conclusions and caveats: Significance was not reached for CD8+ Simpson's diversity between patients and controls.

V was clipped by 9 bases and J by 12 bases; unmatched bases: 11. The germline CDR1 and CDR2 sequences are KGHDR and SFDVKD. The CDR3 loop spans 15 amino acids. Input material: sorted CD4+, CD8+, or CD8+CD57+ T cells (not recorded which) from PBMCs. J is TRBJ2-1 and V is TRBV24-1, with 15 bases matching TRBD2. The receptor was isolated from a human donor in good health, serving as a control. The CDR3 loop is CATGRPGLAGGRQFF. CDR3 nucleotides: TGTGCCACCGGAAGACCGGGACTAGCGGGAGGTCGGCAGTTCTTC.